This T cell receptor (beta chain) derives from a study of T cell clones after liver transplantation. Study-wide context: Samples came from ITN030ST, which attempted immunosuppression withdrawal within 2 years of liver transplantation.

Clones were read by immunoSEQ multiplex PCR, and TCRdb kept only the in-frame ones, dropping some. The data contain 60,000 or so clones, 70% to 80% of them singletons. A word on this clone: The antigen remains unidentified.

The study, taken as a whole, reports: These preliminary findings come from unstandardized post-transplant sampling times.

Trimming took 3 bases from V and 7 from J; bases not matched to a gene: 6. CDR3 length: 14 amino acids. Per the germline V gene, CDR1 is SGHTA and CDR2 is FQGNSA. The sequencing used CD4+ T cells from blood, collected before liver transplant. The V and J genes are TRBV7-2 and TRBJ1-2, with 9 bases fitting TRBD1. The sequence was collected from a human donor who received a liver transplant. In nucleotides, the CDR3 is TGTGCCAGCAGCTTCACAGGGGGCGACTCTGGCTACACCTTC. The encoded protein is CASSFTGGDSGYTF.